Listed here is a single T cell receptor beta chain. Under the authors' procedure: Estimation of nucleated cell counts was performed using reference gene primer amplification. Only in-frame clones appear in the TCRdb table, and some are missing; sequencing was by immunoSEQ multiplex PCR. That table is the source of V, J and clone size, and D and trimming were worked out from the DNA. The sample lists around 160,000 clones, more than 85% occurring once. This specimen comes from a study of blood T cell repertoires in COVID-19. V was trimmed by 6 bases and J by 0 bases, leaving 15 bases between them. This CDR3 comprises 15 residues. Looked up from germline, CDR1 is MNHEY and CDR2 is SVGAGI.

The V call is TRBV6-5, the J call TRBJ2-7, with a possible D match to TRBD1 (6 bases). This clonotype was obtained from a woman aged 60-70 years with COVID-19, enrolled during active disease. The sequenced sample was peripheral blood. The chain's CDR3 is CASSKRTASSYEQYF. The CDR3, as DNA: TGTGCCAGCAGCAAAAGGACAGCGAGCTCCTACGAGCAGTACTTC.